The clone carrying this T cell receptor (beta chain) came up a few times. Its antigen is currently unknown. The source of the sample is a study of T cells after yellow fever vaccination. Whole-study findings and limits: Highly abundant clonotypes carried over from the bulk population could end up in FACS-sorted repertoires as contaminants. Most primary-vaccination clones recurred post-booster (around 97% CD4, 88% CD8).

This CDR3 is built from 16 residues. 5'RACE template switching added a universal primer site and UMIs to TCR cDNA. A single record per CDR3 protein comes from TCRdb applying MiXCR to the 5' RACE reads. The data contain fewer than 650,000 distinct CDR3 sequences, 21% of them singletons. The starting material was PBMCs, obtained less than 25 days after the first yellow fever vaccination. The TCR originated in a man in his late teens or twenties who received the YFV17D yellow fever vaccine. The rearrangement links TRBV21-1 to TRBJ1-1; the table's D call, TRBD1, was not checked against the DNA. TRBV21-1 represents a pseudogene. The CDR3 loop is CASSKESRGGDTEAFF. The CDR3, as DNA: TGTGCCAGCAGCAAAGAGTCCAGGGGGGGAGACACTGAAGCTTTCTTT.